This TCR beta chain was captured by sequencing in a study of T cell repertoires in ileal Crohn's disease. Across the study: Median disease duration was roughly 7.9 years; 35% to 45% smoked at surgery.

The CDR3 is 14 residues long. Germline V CDR1 and CDR2: LNHNV, YYDKDF (reference sequence). Trimming removed 5 bases at V and 0 bases at J, with 11 bases between. Sequencing used immunoSEQ multiplex PCR; TCRdb keeps in-frame clones, though not all of them. The data contain 10,000 to 15,000 clones, roughly 80% of them singletons. Time point indicated: neoterminal ileum biopsy at postoperative endoscopy, about 6 months after surgery. Study-wide results and limits: Clonality above 26.8% at surgery always came with endoscopic recurrence. Sorted CD8 T cells held more high-frequency clones than CD4. Endoscopy was done a median roughly 6.9 months after surgery.

Notes on this clone: Its antigen is unknown.

V usage is TRBV15 and J usage is TRBJ2-7, with D perhaps matching TRBD2 (6 bases). The sequence was obtained from an adult with Crohn's disease. The sequenced material came from ileal tissue. The CDR3 nucleotides read TGTGCCACCAGCCCTCGGGGGAGCTCCTACGAGCAGTACTTC. It translates to CATSPRGSSYEQYF.